This is a list of T cell receptor beta chains from one sample in a study of blood T cells in healthy people across ages. TCRdb processed the 5' RACE reads anew with MiXCR; each CDR3 protein has one entry. Here the sample spans about 650,000 distinct CDR3 sequences, about 30% being singletons. Material for sequencing was blood. These receptors all stem from a woman of 80 years or more in good health. Each CDR3 is given with its conserved first and last residue. Fields, in order: D gene, J gene, clone size, V gene, CDR3 protein, CDR3 DNA. A D gene is named only where the DNA matches it firmly. Size tells how often a clone was seen (once, few, many) or the class of an expanded clone, and some rows leave it out.

d_gene: NA; j_gene: TRBJ2-5; abundance: NA; v_gene: TRBV20-1; CDR3aa: CSASSDQETQYF; CDR3nt: TGCAGTGCTAGTTCAGACCAAGAGACCCAGTACTTC
d_gene: NA; j_gene: TRBJ1-4; abundance: NA; v_gene: TRBV28; CDR3aa: CASSLGQPGQLPEKLFF; CDR3nt: TGTGCCAGCAGTTTAGGTCAGCCGGGCCAGTTACCTGAAAAACTGTTTTTT
d_gene: NA; j_gene: TRBJ2-1; abundance: many; v_gene: TRBV6-5; CDR3aa: CASSPLGPQSGYNEQFF; CDR3nt: TGTGCCAGCAGTCCGTTGGGACCCCAGTCGGGTTACAATGAGCAGTTCTTC
d_gene: NA; j_gene: TRBJ1-5; abundance: NA; v_gene: TRBV5-1; CDR3aa: CASSQLGGRNQPQHF; CDR3nt: TGCGCCAGCAGCCAGTTGGGTGGACGCAATCAGCCCCAGCATTTT
d_gene: NA; j_gene: TRBJ1-2; abundance: many; v_gene: TRBV4-2; CDR3aa: CASSQDELSDGYTF; CDR3nt: TGTGCCAGCAGCCAAGATGAACTATCGGATGGCTACACCTTC
d_gene: NA; j_gene: TRBJ1-5; abundance: many; v_gene: TRBV20-1; CDR3aa: CSARDPSSRALIGNQPQHF; CDR3nt: TGCAGTGCTAGAGACCCATCGTCGCGGGCCTTAATCGGCAATCAGCCCCAGCATTTT
d_gene: TRBD1; j_gene: TRBJ1-5; abundance: many; v_gene: TRBV12-3/TRBV12-4; CDR3aa: CASSLAAGGQPQHF; CDR3nt: TGTGCCAGCAGTTTAGCGGCAGGGGGTCAGCCCCAGCATTTT
d_gene: TRBD2; j_gene: TRBJ2-1; abundance: many; v_gene: TRBV14; CDR3aa: CASSRLAGTNEQFF; CDR3nt: TGTGCCAGCAGCCGGCTAGCGGGGACGAATGAGCAGTTCTTC
d_gene: NA; j_gene: TRBJ2-3; abundance: many; v_gene: TRBV6-2/TRBV6-3; CDR3aa: CASSPRGPRHTQYF; CDR3nt: TGTGCCAGCAGTCCACGAGGCCCCCGCCATACGCAGTATTTT
d_gene: NA; j_gene: TRBJ2-5; abundance: NA; v_gene: TRBV29-1; CDR3aa: CSAESAVQETQYF; CDR3nt: TGCAGCGCGGAATCGGCGGTCCAAGAGACCCAGTACTTC
d_gene: NA; j_gene: TRBJ2-5; abundance: many; v_gene: TRBV11-2; CDR3aa: CASSPNRGGFGGETQYF; CDR3nt: TGTGCCAGCAGCCCAAACAGGGGGGGATTTGGGGGAGAGACCCAGTACTTC
d_gene: TRBD1; j_gene: TRBJ2-5; abundance: NA; v_gene: TRBV29-1; CDR3aa: CSVGTGGGETQYF; CDR3nt: TGCAGCGTTGGGACAGGGGGTGGAGAGACCCAGTACTTC
d_gene: TRBD1; j_gene: TRBJ2-2; abundance: many; v_gene: TRBV5-1; CDR3aa: CASSFRQGDTGELFF; CDR3nt: TGCGCCAGCAGCTTCCGACAGGGGGATACCGGGGAGCTGTTTTTT
d_gene: NA; j_gene: TRBJ2-5; abundance: many; v_gene: TRBV5-4; CDR3aa: CASSLDSPLGETQYF; CDR3nt: TGTGCCAGCAGCTTGGACAGCCCCCTAGGGGAGACCCAGTACTTC
d_gene: TRBD2; j_gene: TRBJ2-5; abundance: NA; v_gene: TRBV10-2; CDR3aa: CASSELSGEETQYF; CDR3nt: TGCGCCAGCAGTGAGCTTAGCGGGGAGGAGACCCAGTACTTC
d_gene: TRBD1; j_gene: TRBJ2-4; abundance: many; v_gene: TRBV20-1; CDR3aa: CSAPSGQGAKNIQYF; CDR3nt: TGCAGTGCACCCTCTGGACAGGGGGCCAAAAACATTCAGTACTTC
d_gene: TRBD1; j_gene: TRBJ2-7; abundance: once; v_gene: TRBV5-1; CDR3aa: CASSVDRGLYEQYF; CDR3nt: TGCGCCAGCAGCGTGGACAGGGGGTTGTACGAGCAGTACTTC
d_gene: NA; j_gene: TRBJ2-3; abundance: many; v_gene: TRBV27; CDR3aa: CASSPRYRLSGTDTQYF; CDR3nt: TGTGCCAGCAGTCCGAGGTACCGTCTTTCCGGCACAGATACGCAGTATTTT
d_gene: NA; j_gene: TRBJ2-1; abundance: many; v_gene: TRBV20-1; CDR3aa: CSALTYRVEGYNEQFF; CDR3nt: TGCAGTGCTTTAACCTACCGTGTTGAGGGGTACAATGAGCAGTTCTTC
d_gene: NA; j_gene: TRBJ1-2; abundance: NA; v_gene: TRBV28; CDR3aa: CASSRDVEGYIF; CDR3nt: TGTGCCAGCAGTCGCGACGTGGAGGGCTACATCTTC
d_gene: TRBD1; j_gene: TRBJ1-2; abundance: many; v_gene: TRBV6-1; CDR3aa: CASSSTGAYGYTF; CDR3nt: TGTGCCAGCAGTTCGACAGGGGCCTATGGCTACACCTTC
d_gene: TRBD2; j_gene: TRBJ2-5; abundance: many; v_gene: TRBV2; CDR3aa: CASRGAGNRETQYF; CDR3nt: TGTGCCAGCAGGGGAGCGGGGAATCGTGAGACCCAGTACTTC
d_gene: TRBD2; j_gene: TRBJ2-3; abundance: few; v_gene: TRBV13; CDR3aa: CASSTGTSGGITDTQYF; CDR3nt: TGTGCCAGCAGCACTGGGACTAGCGGGGGAATCACAGATACGCAGTATTTT
d_gene: TRBD2; j_gene: TRBJ2-1; abundance: many; v_gene: TRBV20-1; CDR3aa: CSAHGTSGGESYNEQFF; CDR3nt: TGCAGTGCTCATGGGACTAGCGGGGGGGAGTCCTACAATGAGCAGTTCTTC
d_gene: NA; j_gene: TRBJ2-1; abundance: few; v_gene: TRBV28; CDR3aa: CASEGGASSYNEQFF; CDR3nt: TGTGCCAGCGAGGGGGGGGCGAGCTCCTACAATGAGCAGTTCTTC
d_gene: NA; j_gene: TRBJ2-5; abundance: many; v_gene: TRBV7-2; CDR3aa: CASSLSRRRQETQYF; CDR3nt: TGTGCCAGCAGCTTAAGTCGGAGGCGGCAAGAGACCCAGTACTTC
d_gene: NA; j_gene: TRBJ2-7; abundance: many; v_gene: TRBV6-1; CDR3aa: CASSIGVGSHLYEQYF; CDR3nt: TGTGCCAGCAGTATAGGGGTAGGCAGCCATCTCTACGAGCAGTACTTC
d_gene: TRBD2; j_gene: TRBJ2-1; abundance: many; v_gene: TRBV6-1; CDR3aa: CASRRTSGGGSYNEQFF; CDR3nt: TGTGCCAGCAGAAGGACTAGCGGGGGGGGATCCTACAATGAGCAGTTCTTC
d_gene: NA; j_gene: TRBJ2-7; abundance: few; v_gene: TRBV5-1; CDR3aa: CASSLAPPDSSYEQYF; CDR3nt: TGCGCCAGCAGCTTGGCACCCCCAGATTCGAGCTACGAGCAGTACTTC
d_gene: TRBD2; j_gene: TRBJ2-1; abundance: many; v_gene: TRBV20-1; CDR3aa: CSASKRGAYNEQFF; CDR3nt: TGCAGTGCTTCTAAGCGGGGGGCCTACAATGAGCAGTTCTTC
d_gene: NA; j_gene: TRBJ1-1; abundance: NA; v_gene: TRBV25-1; CDR3aa: CASSEEEITEAFF; CDR3nt: TGTGCCAGCAGTGAAGAGGAGATAACTGAAGCTTTCTTT
d_gene: NA; j_gene: TRBJ2-1; abundance: many; v_gene: TRBV7-6; CDR3aa: CASSLVVNEQFF; CDR3nt: TGTGCCAGCAGCTTAGTGGTCAATGAGCAGTTCTTC
d_gene: NA; j_gene: TRBJ1-2; abundance: many; v_gene: TRBV3-1; CDR3aa: CASSQAPTANYGYTF; CDR3nt: TGTGCCAGCAGCCAAGCTCCGACAGCTAACTATGGCTACACCTTC
d_gene: NA; j_gene: TRBJ2-1; abundance: NA; v_gene: TRBV28; CDR3aa: CASRPGAETQFF; CDR3nt: TGTGCCAGCAGGCCAGGGGCGGAGACCCAGTTCTTC
d_gene: NA; j_gene: TRBJ2-7; abundance: many; v_gene: TRBV7-2; CDR3aa: CASSFQPGAYEQYF; CDR3nt: TGTGCCAGCAGCTTCCAGCCAGGGGCCTACGAGCAGTACTTC
d_gene: NA; j_gene: TRBJ1-3; abundance: NA; v_gene: TRBV20-1; CDR3aa: CSGLDRTSGNTIYF; CDR3nt: TGCAGTGGTCTAGACAGGACCTCAGGAAACACCATATATTTT
d_gene: TRBD1; j_gene: TRBJ2-7; abundance: many; v_gene: TRBV5-1; CDR3aa: CASSLSGGSYEQYF; CDR3nt: TGTGCCAGCAGTTTATCAGGGGGCTCCTACGAGCAGTACTTC
d_gene: NA; j_gene: TRBJ2-5; abundance: NA; v_gene: TRBV10-3; CDR3aa: CAISEGGETQYF; CDR3nt: TGTGCCATCAGTGAGGGAGGAGAGACCCAGTACTTC
d_gene: NA; j_gene: TRBJ2-1; abundance: many; v_gene: TRBV3-1; CDR3aa: CASSQERGSSYNEQFF; CDR3nt: TGTGCCAGCAGCCAAGAGAGGGGGAGCTCCTACAATGAGCAGTTCTTC
d_gene: TRBD1; j_gene: TRBJ1-3; abundance: NA; v_gene: TRBV2; CDR3aa: CASTLDRGSSGNTIYF; CDR3nt: TGTGCCAGCACCCTGGACAGGGGAAGCTCTGGAAACACCATATATTTT
d_gene: NA; j_gene: TRBJ2-1; abundance: NA; v_gene: TRBV20-1; CDR3aa: CSLEGGGSYNEQFF; CDR3nt: TGCAGCCTAGAGGGGGGCGGTTCCTACAATGAGCAGTTCTTC
d_gene: TRBD1; j_gene: TRBJ2-5; abundance: many; v_gene: TRBV7-9; CDR3aa: CASSPRKQTGMETQYF; CDR3nt: TGTGCCAGCAGCCCCCGCAAACAGACAGGGATGGAGACCCAGTACTTC
d_gene: TRBD1; j_gene: TRBJ2-7; abundance: NA; v_gene: TRBV12-3/TRBV12-4; CDR3aa: CASSFYVGQGTTEQYF; CDR3nt: TGTGCCAGCAGTTTCTATGTGGGACAGGGGACCACCGAGCAGTACTTC
d_gene: NA; j_gene: TRBJ2-1; abundance: few; v_gene: TRBV6-2/TRBV6-3; CDR3aa: CTSSYRPDSGSNEQFF; CDR3nt: TGTACCAGCAGTTACCGCCCCGATTCCGGGTCCAATGAGCAGTTCTTC
d_gene: TRBD1; j_gene: TRBJ1-1; abundance: once; v_gene: TRBV19; CDR3aa: CASTSRRQGNTEAFF; CDR3nt: TGTGCCAGTACCTCTCGGCGACAGGGGAACACTGAAGCTTTCTTT
d_gene: TRBD2; j_gene: TRBJ2-3; abundance: many; v_gene: TRBV28; CDR3aa: CASSSPGRGGRDTQYF; CDR3nt: TGTGCCAGCAGTTCCCCCGGACGGGGGGGCCGCGATACGCAGTATTTT
d_gene: NA; j_gene: TRBJ2-1; abundance: NA; v_gene: TRBV9; CDR3aa: CASSPGQGWVSEQFF; CDR3nt: TGTGCCAGCAGCCCAGGGCAGGGCTGGGTCAGTGAGCAGTTCTTC
d_gene: NA; j_gene: TRBJ2-1; abundance: many; v_gene: TRBV10-3; CDR3aa: CAITAPGNEQFF; CDR3nt: TGTGCCATCACCGCCCCGGGCAATGAGCAGTTCTTC
d_gene: NA; j_gene: TRBJ1-1; abundance: NA; v_gene: TRBV28; CDR3aa: CASSPGGRGTEAFF; CDR3nt: TGTGCCAGCAGTCCGGGGGGCAGGGGCACTGAAGCTTTCTTT
d_gene: NA; j_gene: TRBJ2-2; abundance: NA; v_gene: TRBV27; CDR3aa: CASSLSFTVTGELFF; CDR3nt: TGTGCCAGCAGTTTATCGTTCACAGTGACCGGGGAGCTGTTTTTT
d_gene: NA; j_gene: TRBJ2-7; abundance: NA; v_gene: TRBV6-2/TRBV6-3; CDR3aa: CASSYSFTAYEQYF; CDR3nt: TGTGCCAGCAGTTACTCATTCACAGCCTACGAGCAGTACTTC
d_gene: NA; j_gene: TRBJ2-7; abundance: NA; v_gene: TRBV7-2; CDR3aa: CASGSLAGSYEQYF; CDR3nt: TGTGCCAGCGGCTCCCTAGCAGGGTCCTACGAGCAGTACTTC
d_gene: TRBD1; j_gene: TRBJ1-4; abundance: many; v_gene: TRBV7-8; CDR3aa: CASSLDERQGYKLFF; CDR3nt: TGTGCCAGCAGCTTAGACGAGCGACAGGGGTACAAACTGTTTTTT
d_gene: NA; j_gene: TRBJ2-1; abundance: NA; v_gene: TRBV7-2; CDR3aa: CASSQEGTGSGNEQFF; CDR3nt: TGTGCCAGCAGCCAAGAAGGGACTGGGTCGGGCAATGAGCAGTTCTTC
d_gene: TRBD2; j_gene: TRBJ2-7; abundance: many; v_gene: TRBV7-8; CDR3aa: CASSPGTSGAEFVYEQYF; CDR3nt: TGTGCCAGCAGCCCCGGGACTAGCGGGGCCGAATTTGTCTACGAGCAGTACTTC
d_gene: NA; j_gene: TRBJ1-1; abundance: many; v_gene: TRBV4-3; CDR3aa: CASSQVWNGRQNTEAFF; CDR3nt: TGCGCCAGCAGCCAAGTTTGGAATGGGCGGCAGAACACTGAAGCTTTCTTT
d_gene: NA; j_gene: TRBJ2-2; abundance: once; v_gene: TRBV7-2; CDR3aa: CAGSPLGGNTGELFF; CDR3nt: TGTGCCGGCAGCCCACTGGGGGGGAACACCGGGGAGCTGTTTTTT